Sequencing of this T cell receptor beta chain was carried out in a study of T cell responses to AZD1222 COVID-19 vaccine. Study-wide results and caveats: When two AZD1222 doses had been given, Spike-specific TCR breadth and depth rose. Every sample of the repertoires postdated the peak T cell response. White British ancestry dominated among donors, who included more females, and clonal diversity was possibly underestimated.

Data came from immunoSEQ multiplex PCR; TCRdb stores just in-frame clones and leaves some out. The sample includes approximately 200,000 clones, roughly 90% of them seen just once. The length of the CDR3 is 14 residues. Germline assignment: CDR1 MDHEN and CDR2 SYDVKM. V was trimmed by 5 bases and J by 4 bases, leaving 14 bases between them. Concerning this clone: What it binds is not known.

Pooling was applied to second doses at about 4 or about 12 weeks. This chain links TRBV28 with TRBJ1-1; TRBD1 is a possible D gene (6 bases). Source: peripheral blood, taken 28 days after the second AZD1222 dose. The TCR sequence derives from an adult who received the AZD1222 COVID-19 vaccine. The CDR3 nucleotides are TGTGCCAGCAGTCCCAGGGGCGTAGTCACTGAAGCTTTCTTT. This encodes CASSPRGVVTEAFF.